These 9 T cell receptor beta chains were all obtained from the same sample, sequenced in a study of blood T cell repertoires in COVID-19. Using immunoSEQ multiplex PCR, the repertoire was profiled, and TCRdb retains in-frame clones only, with some absent. The data show some 200,000 clones, with about nine tenths seen just once and over 4.5% held by the top ten. Sequencing was performed on peripheral blood. Receptors originate from a man aged 80 or over with acute or convalescent COVID-19.

This chain joins TRBV29-1 and TRBJ1-2, with a tentative D call TRBD1 (5 bases). Germline V lookup: CDR1 SQVTM, CDR2 ANQGSEA. This CDR3 has 13 amino acids. The V and J ends lost 6 bases and 2 bases respectively, with 13 bases between them. The CDR3 nucleotides are TGCAGCGTGACCGGAGGGGTAAACTATGGCTACACCTTC. Its protein is CSVTGGVNYGYTF.

V and J are TRBV7-9 and TRBJ2-7; tentatively, D is TRBD2 (6 bases). CDR3 length equals 13 residues. CDR1 SEHNR and CDR2 FQNEAQ come from the germline V gene (reference sequence). The germline V and J ends were trimmed by 3 bases and 6 bases, with 12 bases remaining between them. The CDR3 DNA is TGTGCCAGCAGCTTCCTAACGGGAGCCGAGCAGTACGTC. As protein: CASSFLTGAEQYV.

The chain uses TRBV27 and TRBJ2-3; 9 nucleotides align to TRBD1. The CDR3 sequence is 16 residues long. Trimming took 4 bases from V and 4 from J; bases not matched to a gene: 9. Germline CDR1 and CDR2: MNHEY and SMNVEV (reference sequence). The CDR3 loop reads CASSSQTRQGADTQYF. The CDR3 bases are TGTGCCAGCAGTTCCCAAACACGACAGGGGGCAGATACGCAGTATTTT.

This chain connects TRBV7-8 to TRBJ2-3; 11 bases are shared with TRBD2. J gave up 5 bases and V 1 base, and 2 bases lay outside the gene matches. There are 15 residues in the CDR3. CDR1 is SGHVS, CDR2 FQNEAQ, per germline. CDR3 amino acids: CASSLGLAGIDTQYF. In nucleotides, the CDR3 is TGTGCCAGCAGCTTAGGACTAGCGGGGATAGATACGCAGTATTTT.

V is TRBV7-2 and J is TRBJ2-2; 7 bases map to TRBD1. Germline assignment: CDR1 SGHTA and CDR2 FQGNSA. The CDR3 runs to 15 residues. V gave up 4 bases and J gave up 4 bases; unmatched junction bases: 6. The CDR3 coding sequence is TGTGCCAGCAGCTCCGGACAGGTGATCACCGGGGAGCTGTTTTTT. It encodes CASSSGQVITGELFF.

The rearrangement uses TRBV11-2 and TRBJ2-5, with TRBD1 as a possible D gene (5 bases). The germline CDR1 and CDR2 sequences are SGHAT and FQNNGV. CDR3 length: 14 residues. Trimming stripped 0 bases from V and 5 bases from J, with 10 bases between. The CDR3 bases are TGTGCCAGCAGCTTAGACAGGGCACGGGAGACCCAGTACTTC. Translation gives CASSLDRARETQYF.

The chain links TRBV29-1 to TRBJ1-1; D remains ambiguous. This CDR3 is 11 amino acids long. CDR1 SQVTM and CDR2 ANQGSEA come from the germline V gene. Trimming removed 2 bases from V and 8 bases from J, with 9 bases in between. The DNA of the CDR3 is TGCAGCGTTGAAAATTTGAGCGAAGCTTTCTTT. Its protein is CSVENLSEAFF.

DNA for the CDR3: TGCGCCAGCAGTGAGTGGGACAGGGAGTACGTC. This gives the protein CASSEWDREYV. The chain has TRBV10-1 and TRBJ2-7; TRBD1 aligns across 9 bases. Trimming at V came to 1 base and at J to 11 bases, leaving 0 bases not matched to a gene. This CDR3 contains 11 residues. The germline gives CDR1 WNHNN, CDR2 SYGVQD (reference sequence).

V is TRBV18 and J is TRBJ1-4, with 10 bases aligning to TRBD1. This CDR3 has 15 residues. Germline V lookup: CDR1 KGHSH, CDR2 LQKENI. After removal of 0 bases from V and 7 bases from J, the junction contained 2 bases not matched to a gene. The CDR3 DNA reads TGTGCCAGCTCACCACCGGGGGACAGGGGTGAAAAACTGTTTTTT. It is translated as CASSPPGDRGEKLFF.